This T cell receptor beta chain derives from a study of radiotherapy plus CTLA-4 blockade in lung cancer. Profiling relied on immunoSEQ multiplex PCR, and the TCRdb table lists in-frame clones only, not all of them. Of roughly 59,000 clones in the sample, under 75% are singletons; the top ten hold approximately 8.6%. Remarks on this clone: Its antigen is unidentified.

Study-level points and caveats: Response was reportedly best predicted by early blood T cell clone dynamics, with interferon-beta.

Germline V lookup: CDR1 SGHTA, CDR2 FQGNSA. Trimming removed 2 bases at V and 0 bases at J, with 11 bases between. CDR3 length: 16 residues. Receiving focal radiation plus CTLA-4 blockade with ipilimumab were patients who had chemo-refractory metastatic non-small-cell lung cancer. Here the sequenced sample was peripheral blood, taken from a patient treated with radiotherapy plus ipilimumab. This sequence joins TRBV7-2 and TRBJ1-3; D remains unclear. This receptor was identified in a human donor with non-small cell lung cancer whose response to radiotherapy plus ipilimumab could not be evaluated. The CDR3 bases are TGTGCCAGCAGCTTATACCCCGCGGGCTCTGGAAACACCATATATTTT. Its protein is CASSLYPAGSGNTIYF. The full variable domain, in which reference TRBV7-2 and TRBJ1-3 provide the parts outside the CDR3, is GAGVSQSPSNKVTEKGKDVELRCDPISGHTALYWYRQSLGQGLEFLIYFQGNSAPDKSGLPSDRFSAERTGGSVSTLTIQRTQQEDSAVYLCASSLYPAGSGNTIYFGEGSWLTVV.